This passage covers 19 T cell receptor beta chains from one sample sequenced in a study of long-term antiretroviral therapy in people with HIV. The assay used was immunoSEQ (version v3.0), run at survey level. Generated by immunoSEQ multiplex PCR, the TCRdb table keeps only in-frame clones and is missing some. Of over 30,000 clones in the sample, approximately 80% are singletons; the top ten hold around 7.4%. The sequencing here drew on unsorted PBMCs, taken 2 years after starting antiretroviral therapy. These receptors came from a woman aged 45-59 years with HIV.

V is TRBV7-8 and J is TRBJ2-1; TRBD1 might be the D (6 bases). V gave up 0 bases and J gave up 7 bases, with 16 bases separating them. This CDR3 spans 16 amino acids. Germline V gives CDR1 SGHVS, CDR2 FQNEAQ. CDR3 DNA: TGTGCCAGCAGCTTAGCGCGGGCAGGGGAGAGGAATGAGCAGTTCTTC. Translation gives CASSLARAGERNEQFF.

This clone was seen more than once but under ten times. The V gene is TRBV2, the J gene TRBJ1-5, with 10 bases identical to TRBD1. This CDR3 has 14 residues. Germline trimming cut 4 bases from V and 4 bases from J; bases unmatched to any gene: 1. CDR1 SNHLY and CDR2 FYNNEI come from the germline V gene. For the CDR3, the DNA is TGTGCCAGCAGTGGGGACAGGGGAAATCAGCCCCAGCATTTT. Translated: CASSGDRGNQPQHF.

The rearrangement links TRBV5-4 to TRBJ2-3; either TRBD1 or TRBD2 may supply D (6 bases each). Between the trimmed V and J ends, which lost 5 bases and 4 bases, there was a span of 17 bases. CDR1 and CDR2 (germline): SGHNT, YYREEE (reference sequence). The CDR3 sequence is 15 residues long. For the CDR3, the DNA is TGTGCCAGCAGGAATAGGGGGAGGAGCTCAGATACGCAGTATTTT. It specifies CASRNRGRSSDTQYF.

The CDR3 is CASSQEGTATVAGGYTF. The CDR3 DNA follows: TGTGCCAGCAGCCAAGAGGGAACAGCGACCGTGGCGGGGGGCTACACCTTC. The chain carries TRBV14 and TRBJ1-2, with unresolved D. Germline CDR1 and CDR2: SGHDN and FVKESK. The CDR3 is made up of 17 amino acids. The V end lost 0 bases, the J end lost 8 bases, and 22 bases lay between the germline ends.

This rearrangement joins TRBV6-6 to TRBJ2-7; D uncertain. CDR1 and CDR2 (germline): MNHNY, SVGAGI (reference sequence). V gave up 0 bases and J gave up 1 base, with 10 bases separating them. The length of the CDR3 is 15 residues. The CDR3 region is CASSYSIVQSYEQYV. The CDR3 region has the DNA TGTGCCAGCAGTTACTCGATTGTGCAGTCCTACGAGCAGTACGTC.

The chain couples TRBV11-2 to TRBJ2-2; the D is unclear. The germline V and J ends were trimmed by 5 bases and 7 bases, with 17 bases remaining between them. Germline V gene lookup returns CDR1 SGHAT and CDR2 FQNNGV. The CDR3 runs to 15 residues. The CDR3 here is CASSPLTVLDGELFF. The CDR3 DNA reads as TGTGCCAGCAGCCCATTGACTGTTCTGGACGGGGAGCTGTTTTTT.

This rearrangement joins TRBV18 to TRBJ2-3; TRBD1 matches 8 bases. The V and J ends lost 3 bases and 2 bases, in that order; junction bases with no gene match: 4. Germline lookup yields CDR1 KGHSH and CDR2 LQKENI. The CDR3 totals 15 residues. CDR3 region: CASSPDRVATDTQYF. The CDR3 DNA is TGTGCCAGCTCACCGGACAGGGTTGCCACAGATACGCAGTATTTT.

This clone has a single count. This chain uses TRBV6-5 with TRBJ2-5; a weak D match, TRBD1 (5 bases). Deletions cut 4 bases from V and 5 bases from J, with 14 bases between. The CDR3 sequence is 14 residues long. CDR1 MNHEY and CDR2 SVGAGI come from the germline V gene. CDR3 bases: TGTGCCAGCAGTTCGTACAGGCTTGGGGAGACCCAGTACTTC. This sequence encodes CASSSYRLGETQYF.

V is TRBV7-9 and J is TRBJ1-1, with D tentatively TRBD1 (5 bases). Germline-derived CDR1 and CDR2 are SEHNR and FQNEAQ (reference sequence). The germline V and J ends were trimmed by 3 bases and 1 base, with 9 bases remaining between them. CDR3 length: 14 amino acids. The CDR3 coding sequence is TGTGCCAGCAGCTTTTGGACACAGAACACTGAAGCTTTCTTT. Its translation: CASSFWTQNTEAFF.

V and J are TRBV4-2 and TRBJ1-2; D gene ambiguous. The V and J ends lost 3 bases and 2 bases respectively, with 7 bases between them. The germline gives CDR1 LGHNA, CDR2 YNFKEQ. This CDR3 comprises 13 residues. The CDR3 bases are TGTGCCAGCAGCCATGGGGAGAACTATGGCTACACCTTC. Its protein is CASSHGENYGYTF.

This sequence joins TRBV19 and TRBJ1-1, with 12 bases aligning to TRBD1. V dropped 6 bases and J dropped 10; count of bases not matched to a gene: 12. Germline assignment: CDR1 LNHDA and CDR2 SQIVND (reference sequence). This CDR3 spans 15 amino acids. The CDR3 coding sequence is TGTGCCAGTAGCGACGAGGGACAGGGGGCTCGAAGAGCTTTCTTT. It yields the protein CASSDEGQGARRAFF.

The chain is built from TRBV2 and TRBJ1-5; tentatively, D is TRBD1 (6 bases). Germline V lookup: CDR1 SNHLY, CDR2 FYNNEI. V dropped 7 bases and J dropped 5 bases, with 15 bases sitting between them. The CDR3 length is 14 residues. The CDR3 region is CASTPRGGDQPQHF. The CDR3, as DNA: TGTGCCAGCACCCCCAGGGGAGGGGATCAGCCCCAGCATTTT. The whole variable domain, filled in from reference TRBV2 and TRBJ1-5, reads EPEVTQTPSHQVTQMGQEVILRCVPISNHLYFYWYRQILGQKVEFLVSFYNNEISEKSEIFDDQFSVERPDGSNFTLKIRSTKLEDSAMYFCASTPRGGDQPQHFGDGTRLSIL.

The chain has TRBV9 and TRBJ2-7; TRBD1 aligns across 10 bases. J lost 1 base, V lost 4 bases, and 8 bases had no gene match. The CDR3 covers 16 residues. Germline values: CDR1 SGDLS, CDR2 YYNGEE. CDR3 in DNA: TGTGCCAGCAGCTCAGCCGGGACAGGGGTGTCCTACGAGCAGTACTTC. Encoded protein: CASSSAGTGVSYEQYF.

The chain has TRBV27 and TRBJ1-1, with D tentatively TRBD1 (5 bases). V lost 7 bases and J lost 3, with 15 bases in between. CDR3 length: 14 amino acids. The germline gives CDR1 MNHEY, CDR2 SMNVEV (reference sequence). The CDR3 spells CASIIFPGHTEAFF. The DNA of the CDR3 is TGTGCCAGCATAATATTTCCAGGGCACACTGAAGCTTTCTTT.

The rearrangement links TRBV2 to TRBJ1-2; D perhaps matches TRBD1 (5 bases). Germline assignment: CDR1 SNHLY and CDR2 FYNNEI. Trimming removed 7 bases from V and 0 bases from J, with 9 bases in between. This CDR3 has 13 amino acids. The CDR3 protein is CASKWTPNYGYTF. The CDR3, as DNA: TGTGCCAGCAAATGGACACCTAACTATGGCTACACCTTC. Combining the CDR3 with reference TRBV2 and TRBJ1-2 gives the whole variable domain EPEVTQTPSHQVTQMGQEVILRCVPISNHLYFYWYRQILGQKVEFLVSFYNNEISEKSEIFDDQFSVERPDGSNFTLKIRSTKLEDSAMYFCASKWTPNYGYTFGSGTRLTVV.

The chain uses TRBV7-3 and TRBJ1-1; no clear D. The germline V gene has CDR1 SGHTA and CDR2 FQGTGA. CDR3 length: 14 amino acids. Trimming left V 5 bases short and J 3 bases short, with 13 bases between. The CDR3 bases are TGTGCCAGCAGCACCTCGGTCACCCACACTGAAGCTTTCTTT. Protein product: CASSTSVTHTEAFF.

V usage is TRBV5-6 and J usage is TRBJ2-5; D tentatively reads TRBD1 or TRBD2 (7 bases each). In germline, CDR1 is SGHDT, CDR2 YYEEEE. Trimming took 3 bases from V and 3 from J, leaving 18 bases between them. The CDR3 loop spans 16 amino acids. This chain's CDR3 is CASSYRTGAGEETQYF. CDR3 sequence (DNA): TGTGCCAGCAGCTACCGAACAGGGGCGGGGGAAGAGACCCAGTACTTC.

The rearrangement joins TRBV29-1 to TRBJ2-7; D gene unclear. The CDR3 covers 14 residues. The V gene lost 6 bases and the J gene lost 3 bases, with 18 bases spanning the gap. The germline V gene has CDR1 SQVTM and CDR2 ANQGSEA. The CDR3 bases are TGCAGCGTCGCCGGGTCGTCAAAGGGCTACGAGCAGTACTTC. Protein: CSVAGSSKGYEQYF.

This clone was counted only a few times. The chain uses TRBV7-6 and TRBJ1-1; D unresolved. Deletions cut 5 bases from V and 5 bases from J, with 12 bases between. This CDR3 contains 13 residues. Germline V CDR1 and CDR2: SGHVS, FNYEAQ. The CDR3 region has the DNA TGTGCCAGCAGCGTACAAGTGGGTACTGAAGCTTTCTTT. Amino acids: CASSVQVGTEAFF.